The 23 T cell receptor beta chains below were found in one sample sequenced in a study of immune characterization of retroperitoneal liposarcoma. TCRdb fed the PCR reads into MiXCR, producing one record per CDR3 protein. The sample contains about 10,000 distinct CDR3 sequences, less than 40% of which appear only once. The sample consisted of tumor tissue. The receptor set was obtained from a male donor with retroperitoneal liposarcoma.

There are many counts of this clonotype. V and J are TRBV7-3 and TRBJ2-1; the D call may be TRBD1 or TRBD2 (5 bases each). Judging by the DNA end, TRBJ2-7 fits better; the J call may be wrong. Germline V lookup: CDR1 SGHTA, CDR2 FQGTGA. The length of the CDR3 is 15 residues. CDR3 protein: CASSDTGTLYNEQYF. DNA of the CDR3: TGTGCCAGCAGCGATACCGGGACCCTATACAATGAGCAGTACTTC.

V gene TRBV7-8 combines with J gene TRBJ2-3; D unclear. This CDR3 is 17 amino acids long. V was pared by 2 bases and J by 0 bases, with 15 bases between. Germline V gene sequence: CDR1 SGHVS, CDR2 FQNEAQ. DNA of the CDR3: TGTGCCAGCAGCTTACAATACCTGGCGACTAGCACAGATACGCAGTATTTT. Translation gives CASSLQYLATSTDTQYF.

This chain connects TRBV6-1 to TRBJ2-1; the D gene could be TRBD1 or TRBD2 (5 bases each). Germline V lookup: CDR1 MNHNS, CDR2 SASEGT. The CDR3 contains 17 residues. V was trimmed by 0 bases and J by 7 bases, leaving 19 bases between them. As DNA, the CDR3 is TGTGCCAGCAGTGAAGCGGCAGCGGACATAGGGGTGAATGAGCAGTTCTTC. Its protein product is CASSEAAADIGVNEQFF.

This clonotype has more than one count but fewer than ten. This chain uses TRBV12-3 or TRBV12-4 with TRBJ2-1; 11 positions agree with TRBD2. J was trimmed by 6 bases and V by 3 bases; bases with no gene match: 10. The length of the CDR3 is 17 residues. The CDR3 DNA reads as TGTGCCAGCAGTTTGGGCCTATATAGCGGGGGGGCCAATGAGCAGTTCTTC. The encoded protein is CASSLGLYSGGANEQFF.

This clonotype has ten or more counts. This chain's CDR3 is CASSYYRGGGYNEQYF. CDR3 coding DNA: TGTGCCAGCAGTTATTACAGGGGCGGTGGGTACAATGAGCAGTACTTC. The rearrangement joins TRBV6-1 to TRBJ2-1; the match to TRBD1 covers 7 bases. The J call may not be correct, given that the DNA end is closer to TRBJ2-7. The CDR3 extends over 16 amino acids. Germline V gives CDR1 MNHNS, CDR2 SASEGT.

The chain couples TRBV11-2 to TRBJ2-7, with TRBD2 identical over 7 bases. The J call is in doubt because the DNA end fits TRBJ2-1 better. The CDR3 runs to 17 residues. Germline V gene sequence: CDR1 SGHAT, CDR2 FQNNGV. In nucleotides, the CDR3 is TGTGCCAGCAGGCCGGGGGGTGGGCTAGCGGAAAACAATGAGCAGTTCTTC. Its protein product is CASRPGGGLAENNEQFF.

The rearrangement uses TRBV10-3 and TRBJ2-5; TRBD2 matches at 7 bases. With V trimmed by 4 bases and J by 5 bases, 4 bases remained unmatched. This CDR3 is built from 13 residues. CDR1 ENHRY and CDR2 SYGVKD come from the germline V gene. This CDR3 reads CAISGAGVETQYF. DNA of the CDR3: TGTGCCATCAGTGGGGCGGGAGTGGAGACCCAGTACTTC.

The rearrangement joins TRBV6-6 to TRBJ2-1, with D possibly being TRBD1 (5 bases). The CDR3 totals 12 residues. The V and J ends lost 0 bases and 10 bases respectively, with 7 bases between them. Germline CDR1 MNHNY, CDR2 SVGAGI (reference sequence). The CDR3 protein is CASSYSGAEQFF. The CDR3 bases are TGTGCCAGCAGTTACTCAGGGGCCGAGCAGTTCTTC.

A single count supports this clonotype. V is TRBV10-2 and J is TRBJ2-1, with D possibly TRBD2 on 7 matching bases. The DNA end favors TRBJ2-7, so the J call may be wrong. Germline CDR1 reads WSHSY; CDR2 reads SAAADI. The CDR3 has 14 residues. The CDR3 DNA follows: TGCGCCAGCAGTGAAGGGGGGGGTTTTAATGAGCAGTACTTC. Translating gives CASSEGGGFNEQYF.

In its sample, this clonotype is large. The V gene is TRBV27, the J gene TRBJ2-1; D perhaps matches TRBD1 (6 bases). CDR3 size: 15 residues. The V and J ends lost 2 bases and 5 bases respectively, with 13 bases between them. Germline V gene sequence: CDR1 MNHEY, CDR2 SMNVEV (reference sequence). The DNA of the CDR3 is TGTGCCAGCAGTTTACGTGGACAGCGAAACAATGAGCAGTTCTTC. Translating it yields CASSLRGQRNNEQFF.

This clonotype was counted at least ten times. This CDR3 is CASSYNQETQFF. The CDR3 DNA is TGTGCCAGCAGTTATAACCAAGAGACCCAGTTCTTC. The chain joins TRBV6-1 to TRBJ2-1; D gene uncertain. This CDR3 has 12 residues. Germline V lookup: CDR1 MNHNS, CDR2 SASEGT. V was clipped by 5 bases and J by 13 bases, with 15 bases between them.

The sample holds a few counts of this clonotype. The DNA of the CDR3 is TGTGCCAGCAGTCTTGGCGGGATTAGCACAGATACGCAGTATTTT. Translation: CASSLGGISTDTQYF. V and J are TRBV27 and TRBJ2-3, with D maybe TRBD2 (6 bases). The CDR3 is made up of 15 amino acids. Germline loops: CDR1 MNHEY, CDR2 SMNVEV (reference sequence). Trimming took off 5 bases at V and 0 bases at J, with 12 bases between the two ends.

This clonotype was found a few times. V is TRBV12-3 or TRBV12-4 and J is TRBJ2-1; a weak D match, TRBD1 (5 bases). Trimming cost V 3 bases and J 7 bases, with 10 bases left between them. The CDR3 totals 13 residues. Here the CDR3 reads CASSFLRANEQFF. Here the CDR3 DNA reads TGTGCCAGCAGTTTCCTCAGGGCAAATGAGCAGTTCTTC.

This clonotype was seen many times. CDR3 sequence (DNA): TGTGCCAGCAGTTCCCCCACTTTCGCTAGCGGAGATCAAGAGACCCAGTACTTC. Translation: CASSSPTFASGDQETQYF. The V call is TRBV6-1, the J call TRBJ2-5; TRBD2 matches at 7 bases. The V segment lost 5 bases and the J segment 2 bases; nucleotides outside the gene matches: 17. The CDR3 has 18 residues. CDR1 MNHNS and CDR2 SASEGT come from the germline V gene.

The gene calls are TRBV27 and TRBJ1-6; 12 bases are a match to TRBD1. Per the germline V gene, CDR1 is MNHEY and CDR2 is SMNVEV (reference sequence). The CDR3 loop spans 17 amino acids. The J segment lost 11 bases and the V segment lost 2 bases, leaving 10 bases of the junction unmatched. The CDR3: CASSLDVGTGGGPPLHF. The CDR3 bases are TGTGCCAGCAGTTTAGATGTCGGGACAGGGGGCGGTCCACCCCTCCACTTT.

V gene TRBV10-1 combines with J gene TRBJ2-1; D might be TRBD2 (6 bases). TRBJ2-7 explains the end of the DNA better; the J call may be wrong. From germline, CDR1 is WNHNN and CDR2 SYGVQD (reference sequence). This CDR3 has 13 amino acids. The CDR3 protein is CASSSELSYEQYF. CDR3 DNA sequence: TGCGCCAGCTCTAGCGAACTTTCCTACGAGCAGTACTTC.

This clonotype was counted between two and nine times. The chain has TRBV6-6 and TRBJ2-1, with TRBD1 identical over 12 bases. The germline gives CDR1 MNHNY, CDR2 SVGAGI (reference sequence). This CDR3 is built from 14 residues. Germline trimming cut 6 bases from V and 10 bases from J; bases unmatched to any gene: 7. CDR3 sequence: CASRPSGTGGEQFF. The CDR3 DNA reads TGTGCCAGCAGGCCCTCCGGGACAGGGGGCGAGCAGTTCTTC.

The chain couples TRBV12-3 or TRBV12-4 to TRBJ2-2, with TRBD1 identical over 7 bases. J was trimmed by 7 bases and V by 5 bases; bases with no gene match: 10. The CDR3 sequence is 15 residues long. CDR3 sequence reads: CASSELQGQFGELFF. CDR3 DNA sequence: TGTGCCAGCAGTGAGTTACAGGGACAGTTCGGGGAGCTGTTTTTT.

Here the CDR3 DNA reads TGTGCCAGCAGTTACATCCTTCTAGCGGGGGGGCCAAAGACCCAGTTCTTC. Translated, it gives CASSYILLAGGPKTQFF. This chain uses TRBV6-6 with TRBJ2-1; 12 bases line up with TRBD2. The CDR3 runs to 17 residues. The ends lost 2 bases at V and 13 bases at J; junction bases unmatched: 15. Germline lookup yields CDR1 MNHNY and CDR2 SVGAGI (reference sequence).

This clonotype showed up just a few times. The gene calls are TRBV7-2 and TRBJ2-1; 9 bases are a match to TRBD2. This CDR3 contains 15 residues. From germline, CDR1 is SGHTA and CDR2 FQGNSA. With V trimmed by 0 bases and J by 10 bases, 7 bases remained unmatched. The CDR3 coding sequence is TGTGCCAGCAGCTTAGCGGGGACTAGCTCCTACGAGCAGTTCTTC. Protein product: CASSLAGTSSYEQFF.

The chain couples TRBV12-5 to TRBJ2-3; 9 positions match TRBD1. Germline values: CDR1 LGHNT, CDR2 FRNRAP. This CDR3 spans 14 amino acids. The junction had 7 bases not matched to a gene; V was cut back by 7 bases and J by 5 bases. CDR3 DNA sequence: TGTGCTAGTGCCCAGGGACAGGGACAAGATACGCAGTATTTT. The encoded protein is CASAQGQGQDTQYF.

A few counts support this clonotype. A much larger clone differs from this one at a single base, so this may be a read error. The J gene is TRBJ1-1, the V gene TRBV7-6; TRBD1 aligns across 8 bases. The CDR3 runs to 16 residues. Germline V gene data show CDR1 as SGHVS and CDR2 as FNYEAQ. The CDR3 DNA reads TGTGTCAGCAGCCCCGGACCGTTAGACAGGGGAGCTGAAGCTTTCTTT. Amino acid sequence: CVSSPGPLDRGAEAFF.

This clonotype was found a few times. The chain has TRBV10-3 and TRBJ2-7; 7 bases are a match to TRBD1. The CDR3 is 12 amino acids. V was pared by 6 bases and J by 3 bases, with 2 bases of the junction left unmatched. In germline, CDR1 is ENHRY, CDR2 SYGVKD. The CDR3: CAIRGTDYEQYF. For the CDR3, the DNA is TGTGCCATCAGGGGGACAGACTACGAGCAGTACTTC.